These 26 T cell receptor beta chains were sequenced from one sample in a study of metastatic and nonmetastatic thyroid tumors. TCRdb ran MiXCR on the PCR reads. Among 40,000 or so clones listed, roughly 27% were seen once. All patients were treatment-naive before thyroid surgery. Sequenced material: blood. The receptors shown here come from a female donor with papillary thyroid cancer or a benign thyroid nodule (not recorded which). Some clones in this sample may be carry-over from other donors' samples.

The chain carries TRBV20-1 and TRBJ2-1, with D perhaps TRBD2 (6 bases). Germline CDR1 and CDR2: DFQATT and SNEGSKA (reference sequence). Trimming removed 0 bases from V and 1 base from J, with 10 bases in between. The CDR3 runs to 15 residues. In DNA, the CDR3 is TGCAGTGCTAGAGATTCTAGCGCGTCCTACAATGAGCAGTTCTTC. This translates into CSARDSSASYNEQFF.

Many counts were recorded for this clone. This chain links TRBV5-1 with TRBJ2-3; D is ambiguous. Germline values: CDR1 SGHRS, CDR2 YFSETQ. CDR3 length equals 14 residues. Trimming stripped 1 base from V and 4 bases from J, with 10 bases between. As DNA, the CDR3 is TGCGCCAGCAGCTTGTCGCCGCTACCAGATACGCAGTATTTT. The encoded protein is CASSLSPLPDTQYF. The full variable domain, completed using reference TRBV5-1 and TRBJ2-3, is KAGVTQTPRYLIKTRGQQVTLSCSPISGHRSVSWYQQTPGQGLQFLFEYFSETQRNKGNFPGRFSGRQFSNSRSEMNVSTLELGDSALYLCASSLSPLPDTQYFGPGTRLTVL.

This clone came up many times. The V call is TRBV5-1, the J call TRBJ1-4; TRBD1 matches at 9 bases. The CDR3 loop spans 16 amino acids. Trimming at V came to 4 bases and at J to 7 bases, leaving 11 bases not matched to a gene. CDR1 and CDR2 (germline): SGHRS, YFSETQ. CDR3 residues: CASSGTTGGKGEKLFF. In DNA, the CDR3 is TGCGCCAGCAGCGGCACCACAGGGGGCAAAGGTGAAAAACTGTTTTTT.

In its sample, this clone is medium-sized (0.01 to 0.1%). In DNA, the CDR3 is TGTGCCAGCAGTTTAACCTACGAGCAGTACTTC. Amino acids: CASSLTYEQYF. The chain couples TRBV2 to TRBJ2-7, with D uncertain. Germline V lookup: CDR1 SNHLY, CDR2 FYNNEI. Trimming cost V 5 bases and J 2 bases, with 4 bases left between them. The CDR3 consists of 11 residues.

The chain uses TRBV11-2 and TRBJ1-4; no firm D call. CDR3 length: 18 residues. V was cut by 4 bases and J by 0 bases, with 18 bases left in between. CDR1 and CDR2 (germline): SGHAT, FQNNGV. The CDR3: CASSSPPGYGSTNEKLFF. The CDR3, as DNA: TGTGCCAGCAGCTCTCCCCCCGGGTACGGGTCAACTAATGAAAAACTGTTTTTT.

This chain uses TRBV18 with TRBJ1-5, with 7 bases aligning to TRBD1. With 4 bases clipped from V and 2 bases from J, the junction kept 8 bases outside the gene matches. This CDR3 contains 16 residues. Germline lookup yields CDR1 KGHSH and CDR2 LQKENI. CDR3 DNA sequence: TGTGCCAGCTCACTCCGACAGGGAGATGGCAATCAGCCCCAGCATTTT. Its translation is CASSLRQGDGNQPQHF. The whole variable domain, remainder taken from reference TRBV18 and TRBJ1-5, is NAGVMQNPRHLVRRRGQEARLRCSPMKGHSHVYWYRQLPEEGLKFMVYLQKENIIDESGMPKERFSAEFPKEGPSILRIQQVVRGDSAAYFCASSLRQGDGNQPQHFGDGTRLSIL.

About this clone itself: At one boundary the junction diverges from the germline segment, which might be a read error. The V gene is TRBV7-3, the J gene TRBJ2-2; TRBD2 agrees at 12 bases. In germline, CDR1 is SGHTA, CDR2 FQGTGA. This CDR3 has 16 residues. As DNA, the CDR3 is TGTGCCAACAGCGCCGGACTAGCGGGATCGGCCGGGGAGCTGTTTTTT. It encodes CANSAGLAGSAGELFF.

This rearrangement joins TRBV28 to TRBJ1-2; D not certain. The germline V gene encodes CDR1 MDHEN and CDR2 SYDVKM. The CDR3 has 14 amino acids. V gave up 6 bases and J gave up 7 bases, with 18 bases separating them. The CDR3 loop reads CASSLGVRLGGYTF. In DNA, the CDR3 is TGTGCCAGCAGCCTCGGGGTTCGACTAGGTGGCTACACCTTC.

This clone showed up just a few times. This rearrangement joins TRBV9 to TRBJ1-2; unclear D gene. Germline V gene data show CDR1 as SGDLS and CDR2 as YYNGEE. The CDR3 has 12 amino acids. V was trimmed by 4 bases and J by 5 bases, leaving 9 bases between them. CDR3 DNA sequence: TGTGCCAGCAGCTCCCATGTGTATGGCTACACCTTC. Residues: CASSSHVYGYTF.

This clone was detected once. The DNA of the CDR3 is TGCAGTGCTCAGGGGGTTGAAGCTTTCTTT. It translates to CSAQGVEAFF. The rearrangement links TRBV20-1 to TRBJ1-1; TRBD1 matches 7 bases. Germline V CDR1 and CDR2: DFQATT, SNEGSKA (reference sequence). The CDR3 consists of 10 residues. Trimming took 5 bases from V and 7 from J; bases not matched to a gene: 1.

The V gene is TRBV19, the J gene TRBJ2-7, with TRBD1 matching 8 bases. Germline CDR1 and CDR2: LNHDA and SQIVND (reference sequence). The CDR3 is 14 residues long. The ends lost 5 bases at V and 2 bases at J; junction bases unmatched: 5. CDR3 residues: CASSVGQGPYEQYF. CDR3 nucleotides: TGTGCCAGTAGTGTTGGACAGGGACCCTACGAGCAGTACTTC.

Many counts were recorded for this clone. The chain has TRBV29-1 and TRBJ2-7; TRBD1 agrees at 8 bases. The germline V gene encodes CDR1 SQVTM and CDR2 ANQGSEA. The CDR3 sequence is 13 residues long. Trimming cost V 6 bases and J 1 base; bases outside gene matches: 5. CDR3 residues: CSVDGQGSYEQYF. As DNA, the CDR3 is TGCAGCGTGGACGGACAGGGTTCCTACGAGCAGTACTTC.

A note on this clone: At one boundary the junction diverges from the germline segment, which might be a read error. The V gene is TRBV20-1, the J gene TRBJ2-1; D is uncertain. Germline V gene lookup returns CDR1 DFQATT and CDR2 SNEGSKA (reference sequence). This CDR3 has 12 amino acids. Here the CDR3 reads CSARDMVNEQFF. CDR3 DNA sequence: TGCAGTGCCAGAGACATGGTAAATGAGCAGTTCTTC.

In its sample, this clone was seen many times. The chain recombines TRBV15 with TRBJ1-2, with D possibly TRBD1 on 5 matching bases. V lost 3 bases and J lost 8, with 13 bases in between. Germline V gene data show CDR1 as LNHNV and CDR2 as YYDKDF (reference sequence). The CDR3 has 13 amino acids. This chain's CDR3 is CATSSADRRGYTF. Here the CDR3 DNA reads TGTGCCACCAGCAGCGCTGACAGACGGGGCTACACCTTC.

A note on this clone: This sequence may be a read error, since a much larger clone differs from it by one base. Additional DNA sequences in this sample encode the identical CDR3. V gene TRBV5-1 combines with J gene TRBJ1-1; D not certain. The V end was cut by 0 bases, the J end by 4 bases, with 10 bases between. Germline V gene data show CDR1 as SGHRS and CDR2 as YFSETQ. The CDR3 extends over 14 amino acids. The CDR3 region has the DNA TGCGCCAGCAGCTTGGCAGGTAGTGGCACTGAAGCTTTCTTT. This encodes CASSLAGSGTEAFF.

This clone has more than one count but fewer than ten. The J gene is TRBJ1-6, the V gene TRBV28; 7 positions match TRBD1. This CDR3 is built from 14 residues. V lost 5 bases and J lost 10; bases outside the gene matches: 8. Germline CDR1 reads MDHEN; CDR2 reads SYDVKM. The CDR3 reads CASSRDSAISPLHF. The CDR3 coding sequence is TGTGCCAGCAGTAGGGACAGTGCCATCTCACCCCTCCACTTT.

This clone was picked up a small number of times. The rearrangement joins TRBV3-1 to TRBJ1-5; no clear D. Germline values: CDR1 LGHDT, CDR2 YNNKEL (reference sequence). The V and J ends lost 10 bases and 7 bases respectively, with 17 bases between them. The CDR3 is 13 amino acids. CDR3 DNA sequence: TGTGCCACCCCCCAAGGGCATAGACAGCCCCAGCATTTT. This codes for CATPQGHRQPQHF.

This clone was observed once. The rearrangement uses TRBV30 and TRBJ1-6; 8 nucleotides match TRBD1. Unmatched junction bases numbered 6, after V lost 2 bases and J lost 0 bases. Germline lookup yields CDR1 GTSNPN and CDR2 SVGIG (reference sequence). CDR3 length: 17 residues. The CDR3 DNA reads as TGTGCCTGGAGTCGGGACAGGACTAGCTCCTATAATTCACCCCTCCACTTT. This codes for CAWSRDRTSSYNSPLHF.

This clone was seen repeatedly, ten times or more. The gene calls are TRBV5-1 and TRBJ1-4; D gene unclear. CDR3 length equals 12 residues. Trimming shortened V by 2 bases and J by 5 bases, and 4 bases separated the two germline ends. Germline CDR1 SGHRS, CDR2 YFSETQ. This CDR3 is CASSLENEKLFF. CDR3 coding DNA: TGCGCCAGCAGCTTAGAGAATGAAAAACTGTTTTTT.

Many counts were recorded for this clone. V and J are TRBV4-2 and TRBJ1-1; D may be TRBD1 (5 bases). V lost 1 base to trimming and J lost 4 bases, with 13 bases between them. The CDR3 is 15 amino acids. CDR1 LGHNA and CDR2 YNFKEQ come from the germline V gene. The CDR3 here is CASSQVVSGGTEAFF. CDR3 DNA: TGTGCCAGCAGCCAAGTAGTTTCGGGGGGCACTGAAGCTTTCTTT.

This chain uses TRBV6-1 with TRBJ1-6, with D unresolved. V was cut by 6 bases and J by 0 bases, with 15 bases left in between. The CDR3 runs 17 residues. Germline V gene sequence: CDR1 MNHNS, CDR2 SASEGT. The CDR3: CASREIEASSYNSPLHF. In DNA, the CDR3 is TGTGCCAGCAGGGAGATAGAAGCGAGCTCCTATAATTCACCCCTCCACTTT.

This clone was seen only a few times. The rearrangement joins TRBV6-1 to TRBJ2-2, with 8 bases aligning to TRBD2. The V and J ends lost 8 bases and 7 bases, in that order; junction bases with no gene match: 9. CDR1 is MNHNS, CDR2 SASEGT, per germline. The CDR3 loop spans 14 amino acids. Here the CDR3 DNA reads TGTGCCAGCCGGCGGGAGGCCACTGGCGGGGAGCTGTTTTTT. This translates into CASRREATGGELFF.

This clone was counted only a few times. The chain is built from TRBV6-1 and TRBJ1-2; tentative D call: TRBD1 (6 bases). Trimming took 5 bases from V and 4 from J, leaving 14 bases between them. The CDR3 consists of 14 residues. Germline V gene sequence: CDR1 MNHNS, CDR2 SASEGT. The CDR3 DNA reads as TGTGCCAGCAGTCTCCGGGACAAGATCTATGGCTACACCTTC. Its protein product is CASSLRDKIYGYTF.

CDR3 sequence (DNA): TGCAGTGCTGGAGTTAGGGGGACATTAACCTACGAGCAGTACTTC. This encodes CSAGVRGTLTYEQYF. V gene TRBV20-1 combines with J gene TRBJ2-7, with D possibly matching TRBD1 (6 bases). This CDR3 comprises 15 residues. The V end lost 5 bases, the J end lost 2 bases, and 19 bases lay between the germline ends. From germline, CDR1 is DFQATT and CDR2 SNEGSKA (reference sequence).

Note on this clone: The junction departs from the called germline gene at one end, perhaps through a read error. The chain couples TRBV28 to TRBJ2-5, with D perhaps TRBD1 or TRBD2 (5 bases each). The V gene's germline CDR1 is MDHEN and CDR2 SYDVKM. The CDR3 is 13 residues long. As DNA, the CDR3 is TGTGCCAGCATCTGGGGGTCTGGGGAGACCCATTACTTC. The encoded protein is CASIWGSGETHYF. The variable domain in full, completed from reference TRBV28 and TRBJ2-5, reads DVKVTQSSRYLVKRTGEKVFLECVQDMDHENMFWYRQDPGLGLRLIYFSYDVKMKEKGDIPEGYSVSREKKERFSLILESASTNQTSMYLCASIWGSGETHYFGPGTRLLVL.

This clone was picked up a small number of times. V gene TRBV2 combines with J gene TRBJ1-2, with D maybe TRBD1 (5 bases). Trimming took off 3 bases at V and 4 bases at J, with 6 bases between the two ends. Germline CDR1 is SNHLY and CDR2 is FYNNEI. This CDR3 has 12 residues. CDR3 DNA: TGTGCCAGCAGTGACAGGGCCTATGGCTACACCTTC. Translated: CASSDRAYGYTF.